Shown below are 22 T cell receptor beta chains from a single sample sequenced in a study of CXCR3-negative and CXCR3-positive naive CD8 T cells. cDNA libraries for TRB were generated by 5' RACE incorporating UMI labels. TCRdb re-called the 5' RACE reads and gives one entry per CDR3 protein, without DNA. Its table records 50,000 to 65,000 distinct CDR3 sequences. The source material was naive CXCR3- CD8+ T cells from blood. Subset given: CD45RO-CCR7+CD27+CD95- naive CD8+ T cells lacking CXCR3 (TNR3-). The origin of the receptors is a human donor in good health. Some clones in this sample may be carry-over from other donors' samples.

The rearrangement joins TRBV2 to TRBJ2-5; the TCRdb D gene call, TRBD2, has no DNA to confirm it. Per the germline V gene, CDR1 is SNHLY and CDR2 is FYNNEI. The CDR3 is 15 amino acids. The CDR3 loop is CASSGTSGYQETQYF. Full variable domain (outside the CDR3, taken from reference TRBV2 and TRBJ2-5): EPEVTQTPSHQVTQMGQEVILRCVPISNHLYFYWYRQILGQKVEFLVSFYNNEISEKSEIFDDQFSVERPDGSNFTLKIRSTKLEDSAMYFCASSGTSGYQETQYFGPGTRLLVL.

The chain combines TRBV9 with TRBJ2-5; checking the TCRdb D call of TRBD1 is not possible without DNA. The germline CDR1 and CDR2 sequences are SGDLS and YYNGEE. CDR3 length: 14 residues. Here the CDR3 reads CASSVDREEETQYF.

The CDR3 is CASSQERDRKTQYF. The V call is TRBV4-1, the J call TRBJ2-5; as DNA is missing, the TRBD1 call by TCRdb cannot be tested. CDR1 and CDR2 (germline): MGHRA, YSYEKL. The CDR3 is 14 amino acids.

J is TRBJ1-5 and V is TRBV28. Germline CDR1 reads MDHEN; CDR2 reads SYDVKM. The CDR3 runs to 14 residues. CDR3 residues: CASSFFGVQLPQHF.

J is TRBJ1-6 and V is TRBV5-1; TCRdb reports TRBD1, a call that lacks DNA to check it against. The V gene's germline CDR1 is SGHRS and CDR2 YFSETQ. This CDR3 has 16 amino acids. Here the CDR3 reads CASSLTSAGANSHLHF.

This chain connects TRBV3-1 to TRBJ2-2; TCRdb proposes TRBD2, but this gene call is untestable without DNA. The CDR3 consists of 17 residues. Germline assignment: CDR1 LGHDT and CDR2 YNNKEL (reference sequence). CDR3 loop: CASSQEYAGGLTGELFF.

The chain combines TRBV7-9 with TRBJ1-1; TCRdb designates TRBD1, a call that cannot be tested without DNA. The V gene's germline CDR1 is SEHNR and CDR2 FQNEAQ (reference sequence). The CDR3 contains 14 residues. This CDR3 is CASSRETDWGSAFF.

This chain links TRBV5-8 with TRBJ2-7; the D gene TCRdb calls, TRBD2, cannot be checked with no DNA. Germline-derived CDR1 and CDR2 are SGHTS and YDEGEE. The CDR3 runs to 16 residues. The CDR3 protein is CASSVFWREVSYEQYF. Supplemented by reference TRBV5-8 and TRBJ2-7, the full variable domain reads EAGVTQSPTHLIKTRGQQATLRCSPISGHTSVYWYQQALGLGLQFLLWYDEGEERNRGNFPPRFSGRQFPNYSSELNVNALELEDSALYLCASSVFWREVSYEQYFGPGTRLTVT.

The CDR3 loop is CASSVGTQNYEQYF. This chain links TRBV9 with TRBJ2-7. The CDR3 consists of 14 residues. Germline V lookup: CDR1 SGDLS, CDR2 YYNGEE.

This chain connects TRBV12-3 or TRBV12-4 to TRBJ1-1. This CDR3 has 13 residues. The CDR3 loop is CASSLGPNTEAFF.

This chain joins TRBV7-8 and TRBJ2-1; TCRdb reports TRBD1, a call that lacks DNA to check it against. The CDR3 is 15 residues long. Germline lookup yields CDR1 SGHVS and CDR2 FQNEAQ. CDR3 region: CASSLGTGVLNEQFF.

The CDR3 spells CASSYSSPLAAKSNEQFF. The chain uses TRBV6-2 or TRBV6-3 and TRBJ2-1; the D call of TRBD2 rests on TCRdb alone, since no DNA is present to check it. CDR3 size: 18 residues. The germline V gene has CDR1 MNHEY and CDR2 SVGEGT.

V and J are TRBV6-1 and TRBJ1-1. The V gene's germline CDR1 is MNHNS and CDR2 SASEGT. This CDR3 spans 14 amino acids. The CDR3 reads CASSEDRGNTEAFF.

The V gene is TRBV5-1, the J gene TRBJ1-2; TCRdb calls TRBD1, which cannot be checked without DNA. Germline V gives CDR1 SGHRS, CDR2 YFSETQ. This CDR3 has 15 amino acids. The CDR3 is CASSWTGGSDYGYTF.

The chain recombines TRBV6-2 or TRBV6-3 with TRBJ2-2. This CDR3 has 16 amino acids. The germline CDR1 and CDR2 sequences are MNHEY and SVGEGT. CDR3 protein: CASSYAWGANTGELFF.

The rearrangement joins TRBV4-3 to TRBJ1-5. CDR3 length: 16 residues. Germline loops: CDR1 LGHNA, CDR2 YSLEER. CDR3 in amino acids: CASSQEVGFGYQPQHF.

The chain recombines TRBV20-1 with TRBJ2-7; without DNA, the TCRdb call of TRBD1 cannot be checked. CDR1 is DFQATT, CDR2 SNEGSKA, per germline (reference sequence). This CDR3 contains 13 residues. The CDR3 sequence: CSARGRLPYEQYF.

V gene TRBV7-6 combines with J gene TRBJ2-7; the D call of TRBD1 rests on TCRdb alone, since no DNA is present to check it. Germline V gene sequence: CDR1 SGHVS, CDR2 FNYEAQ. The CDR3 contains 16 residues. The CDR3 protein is CASSPKPGQATYEQYF.

This chain's CDR3 is CSARDITSGIAYNEQFF. This chain links TRBV20-1 with TRBJ2-1; the D call from TCRdb, TRBD2, cannot be confirmed without DNA. Germline values: CDR1 DFQATT, CDR2 SNEGSKA (reference sequence). The CDR3 extends over 17 amino acids.

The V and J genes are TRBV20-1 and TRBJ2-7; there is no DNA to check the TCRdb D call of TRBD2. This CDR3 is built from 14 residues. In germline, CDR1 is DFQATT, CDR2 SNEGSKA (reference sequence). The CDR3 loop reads CSARATSGAYEQYF.

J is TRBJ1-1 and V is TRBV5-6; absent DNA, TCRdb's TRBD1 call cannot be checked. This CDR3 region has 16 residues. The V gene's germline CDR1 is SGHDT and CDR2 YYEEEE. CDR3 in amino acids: CASSLEVWGVRTEAFF. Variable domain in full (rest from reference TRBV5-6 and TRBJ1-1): DAGVTQSPTHLIKTRGQQVTLRCSPKSGHDTVSWYQQALGQGPQFIFQYYEEEERQRGNFPDRFSGHQFPNYSSELNVNALLLGDSALYLCASSLEVWGVRTEAFFGQGTRLTVV.

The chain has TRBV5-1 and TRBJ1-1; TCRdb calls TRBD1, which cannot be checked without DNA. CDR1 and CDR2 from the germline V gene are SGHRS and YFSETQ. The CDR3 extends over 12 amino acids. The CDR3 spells CASSFRWPEAFF.